Each of the 12 T cell receptor beta chains below was sequenced from the same sample in a study of blood T cell repertoires in COVID-19. The protocol was immunoSEQ multiplex PCR, while the TCRdb copy is restricted to in-frame clones and leaves out a portion. The sample yields about 240,000 clones, around 85% seen once. What was sequenced was peripheral blood. The receptors derive from a woman of 80 years or more with acute or convalescent COVID-19.

The chain joins TRBV28 to TRBJ2-7; 7 bases match TRBD1. The germline gives CDR1 MDHEN, CDR2 SYDVKM. The CDR3 has 13 residues. Germline trimming cut 11 bases from V and 3 bases from J; bases unmatched to any gene: 10. The CDR3 reads CACGGQVIYEQYF. The CDR3, as DNA: TGTGCCTGCGGAGGACAGGTGATCTACGAGCAGTACTTC.

The rearrangement uses TRBV23-1 and TRBJ2-7; 7 nucleotides align to TRBD1. TRBV23-1 is classed as an ORF, of uncertain function. The CDR3 spans 16 residues. V dropped 2 bases and J dropped 2; count of bases not matched to a gene: 9. The CDR3 region has the DNA TGCGCCAGCAGTCAAGTGACAGGGAAGGTCCCCTACGAGCAGTACTTC. Its protein is CASSQVTGKVPYEQYF.

On this clone: Sequence at one end of the junction differs from germline and may be a read error. This sequence joins TRBV7-8 and TRBJ1-5; TRBD1 matches 11 bases. CDR3 length equals 19 residues. The germline gives CDR1 SGHVS, CDR2 FQNEAQ. The DNA of the CDR3 is TGTGCCAGCAGTTTAGGACAGGGGGCGGGTCGGAGAAGCAATCAGCCCCAGCATTTT. Protein: CASSLGQGAGRRSNQPQHF. Full variable domain (missing parts from reference TRBV7-8 and TRBJ1-5): GAGVSQSPRYKVAKRGQDVALRCDPISGHVSLFWYQQALGQGPEFLTYFQNEAQLDKSGLPSDRFFAERPEGSVSTLKIQRTQQEDSAVYLCASSLGQGAGRRSNQPQHFGDGTRLSIL.

Comment on this clone: Other DNA sequences in this specimen translate into the identical CDR3. This rearrangement joins TRBV5-1 to TRBJ2-3, with 7 bases fitting TRBD1. With V trimmed by 0 bases and J by 1 base, 2 bases remained unmatched. Germline assignment: CDR1 SGHRS and CDR2 YFSETQ. CDR3 size: 15 residues. The CDR3 coding sequence is TGCGCCAGCAGCTTGGGACAGGGAGGCACAGATACGCAGTATTTT. Its protein product is CASSLGQGGTDTQYF.

The chain has TRBV5-1 and TRBJ1-5; 7 bases map to TRBD1. The CDR3 totals 13 residues. J lost 11 bases, V lost 0 bases, and 5 bases had no gene match. Germline lookup yields CDR1 SGHRS and CDR2 YFSETQ. The CDR3 loop reads CASSLDRGATQHF. CDR3 sequence (DNA): TGCGCCAGCAGCTTGGACAGGGGAGCAACCCAGCATTTT.

CDR3 DNA sequence: TGTGCCAGCAGAATGACAGGGGGAACAGATACGCAGTATTTT. The encoded protein is CASRMTGGTDTQYF. The genes are TRBV5-8 and TRBJ2-3; TRBD1 matches 9 bases. J gave up 3 bases and V 5 bases, and 4 bases lay outside the gene matches. There are 14 residues in the CDR3. Germline CDR1 is SGHTS and CDR2 is YDEGEE.

The chain is built from TRBV28 and TRBJ1-5; 9 bases are shared with TRBD1. The CDR3 extends over 16 amino acids. The V and J ends lost 4 bases and 6 bases, in that order; junction bases with no gene match: 10. Per the germline V gene, CDR1 is MDHEN and CDR2 is SYDVKM. The CDR3 coding sequence is TGTGCCAGCAGTTCCCCGGGACAGGGTCGGGGTCAGCCCCAGCATTTT. Protein: CASSSPGQGRGQPQHF.

This clone appeared once. The V and J genes are TRBV30 and TRBJ1-3; D unclear. Germline CDR1 is GTSNPN and CDR2 is SVGIG (reference sequence). The CDR3 runs 19 residues. Between the trimmed V and J ends, which lost 0 bases and 8 bases, there was a span of 29 bases. The DNA for the CDR3 is TGTGCCTGGAGTGTACAGTGGTCAGTCCGTACCACATCGGAATACACCATATATTTT. Its protein is CAWSVQWSVRTTSEYTIYF.

CDR3 loop: CASSLGPLNEQFF. The CDR3, as DNA: TGTGCCAGCAGCTTAGGGCCGTTGAATGAGCAGTTCTTC. The rearrangement links TRBV7-9 to TRBJ2-1; D is undetermined. Trimming cost V 1 base and J 7 bases, with 8 bases left between them. Germline V gives CDR1 SEHNR, CDR2 FQNEAQ (reference sequence). The CDR3 spans 13 residues.

The J gene is TRBJ1-1, the V gene TRBV5-1, with TRBD1 as a possible D gene (5 bases). Trimming took off 2 bases at V and 3 bases at J, with 14 bases between the two ends. CDR1 and CDR2 from the germline V gene are SGHRS and YFSETQ. The CDR3 is made up of 15 amino acids. The CDR3 DNA sequence: TGCGCCAGCAGCTTCGTCAATCCGGGGGACACTGAAGCTTTCTTT. Amino acids: CASSFVNPGDTEAFF. Using reference TRBV5-1 and TRBJ1-1 for the parts outside the CDR3, the full variable domain is KAGVTQTPRYLIKTRGQQVTLSCSPISGHRSVSWYQQTPGQGLQFLFEYFSETQRNKGNFPGRFSGRQFSNSRSEMNVSTLELGDSALYLCASSFVNPGDTEAFFGQGTRLTVV.

The chain joins TRBV5-1 to TRBJ2-4, with D maybe TRBD1 (6 bases). The CDR3 runs 17 residues. The germline V and J ends were trimmed by 0 bases and 1 base, with 14 bases remaining between them. The germline V gene has CDR1 SGHRS and CDR2 YFSETQ. The CDR3 loop is CASSLARDNSAKNIQYF. DNA for the CDR3: TGCGCCAGCAGCTTGGCCAGGGACAACTCGGCCAAAAACATTCAGTACTTC.

The chain joins TRBV18 to TRBJ2-7; D remains unclear. Germline-derived CDR1 and CDR2 are KGHSH and LQKENI. The germline V and J ends were trimmed by 6 bases and 0 bases, with 12 bases remaining between them. The CDR3 is 14 amino acids. The CDR3 bases are TGTGCCAGCTCCCGACTCCCAGACTCCTACGAGCAGTACTTC. It specifies CASSRLPDSYEQYF. The full variable domain, in which reference TRBV18 and TRBJ2-7 provide the parts outside the CDR3, is NAGVMQNPRHLVRRRGQEARLRCSPMKGHSHVYWYRQLPEEGLKFMVYLQKENIIDESGMPKERFSAEFPKEGPSILRIQQVVRGDSAAYFCASSRLPDSYEQYFGPGTRLTVT.